This T cell receptor beta chain was identified in a study of OX40 agonist ivuxolimab in advanced cancers. Study background: The patients got ivuxolimab, which is an agonistic anti-OX40 (CD134) antibody. In three patients, partial responses were observed, one with hepatocellular carcinoma and two with cutaneous melanoma.

V lost 0 bases, J lost 2 bases, and 10 bases lay in between. There are 15 residues in the CDR3. The germline V gene encodes CDR1 LGHNA and CDR2 YSLEER. Only in-frame clones appear in the TCRdb table, and some are missing; sequencing was by immunoSEQ multiplex PCR. Of tens of thousands of clones in the sample, under 90% were seen once. The chain couples TRBV4-3 to TRBJ1-1; the D is unclear. The source is an adult with an advanced solid tumor such as melanoma, head and neck, liver or kidney cancer. The input for sequencing was CD4+ or CD8+ T cells sorted from blood, taken in a trial of the OX40 agonist ivuxolimab. For the CDR3, the DNA is TGCGCCAGCAGCCAAGAGGTCGGACTCAACACTGAAGCTTTCTTT. Amino acid sequence: CASSQEVGLNTEAFF.